This TCR beta chain emerged from a study of metastatic and nonmetastatic thyroid tumors. Whole-study context: Comparative analysis of repertoires was undertaken across blood and tumor or nodule tissue obtained from malignant and benign thyroid patients.

Among the patients, none had received any treatment before thyroid surgery. The CDR3 has 11 amino acids. Per the germline V gene, CDR1 is MNHEY and CDR2 is SVGEGT. Via MiXCR, TCRdb re-called the PCR reads. The sample shows around 15,000 clones, around 32% of them seen only once. Turning to this clone: An end of the junction does not agree with germline; a read error may underlie this.

The sequence derives from a male donor with papillary thyroid cancer or a benign thyroid nodule (not recorded which). Some clones in this sample may be carry-over from other donors' samples. V and J are TRBV6-2 or TRBV6-3 and TRBJ2-5; D not certain. Sequencing was performed on tumor tissue. CDR3 coding DNA: TGTGCCAGCAGTTACAAAGACACCCACTACTTC. It is translated as CASSYKDTHYF.